A selection of T cell receptor beta chains follows, all from one sample in a study of beta chain features in type 1 diabetes. Profiling relied on immunoSEQ multiplex PCR, and the TCRdb table lists in-frame clones only, not all of them. The sample holds about 220,000 clones, approximately 11% seen once. Sequencing input: central memory CD4+ T cells from blood. The receptors were gathered from a man younger than 35 in good health. Both conserved end residues are part of each CDR3. A D gene is named only where the DNA matches it firmly. The size entry is marked missing in some rows and otherwise reads once, few, many or a size class.

clone size | J gene | D gene | V gene | CDR3 protein | CDR3 DNA
- | TRBJ2-4 | - | TRBV7-2 | CASSLGNIQYF | TGTGCCAGCAGTCTTGGAAACATTCAGTACTTC
few | TRBJ2-1 | - | TRBV10-3 | CAISGTLNEQFF | TGTGCCATCAGTGGGACTCTCAATGAGCAGTTCTTC
- | TRBJ2-3 | - | TRBV6-5 | CASSWEISSITQYF | TGTGCCAGTTCGTGGGAAATCTCTTCGATTACGCAGTATTTT
- | TRBJ2-3 | - | TRBV29-1 | CSVQPGWGDTQYF | TGCAGCGTCCAACCGGGTTGGGGGGATACGCAGTATTTT
- | TRBJ2-6 | TRBD1 | TRBV5-1 | CASSLRDSASGANVLTF | TGCGCCAGCAGCTTGAGGGACAGCGCCTCTGGGGCCAACGTCCTGACTTTC
- | TRBJ2-5 | - | TRBV9 | CASSVAKEGTQYF | TGTGCCAGCAGCGTAGCTAAAGAGGGGACCCAGTACTTC
few | TRBJ1-2 | - | TRBV29-1 | CSVEMVEPYGYTF | TGCAGCGTTGAAATGGTGGAGCCATATGGCTACACCTTC
- | TRBJ2-3 | TRBD2 | TRBV5-4 | CASSSGARGDTDTQYF | TGTGCCAGCAGCTCCGGGGCTCGGGGGGACACAGATACGCAGTATTTT
- | TRBJ2-3 | TRBD2 | TRBV6-1 | CASSGTSGPDTQYF | TGTGCCAGCTCCGGGACTAGCGGGCCGGATACGCAGTATTTT
many | TRBJ2-3 | - | TRBV29-1 | CSVERGSTDTQYF | TGCAGCGTTGAACGCGGAAGCACAGATACGCAGTATTTT
few | TRBJ2-1 | - | TRBV28 | CASTRDGSYNEQFF | TGTGCCAGCACCCGAGACGGCTCCTACAATGAGCAGTTCTTC
- | TRBJ2-5 | - | TRBV2 | CASSREETQYF | TGTGCCAGCAGCAGGGAAGAGACCCAGTACTTC
few | TRBJ1-4 | - | TRBV6-5 | CASRDTRSQLFF | TGTGCCAGCAGGGACACCCGATCGCAACTGTTTTTT
- | TRBJ2-2 | - | TRBV6-5 | CASSYSSMNTGELFF | TGTGCCAGCAGTTACTCTTCGATGAACACCGGGGAGCTGTTTTTT
few | TRBJ2-7 | - | TRBV7-9 | CASSLQGWEQYF | TGTGCCAGCAGCTTACAGGGATGGGAGCAGTACTTC
- | TRBJ1-3 | - | TRBV7-2 | CASSAIPGYSGNTIYF | TGTGCCAGCAGCGCAATTCCAGGGTACTCTGGAAACACCATATATTTT
- | TRBJ2-3 | TRBD1 | TRBV5-1 | CASTPGTAKDTQYF | TGCGCCAGCACCCCCGGGACAGCAAAAGATACGCAGTATTTT
few | TRBJ1-5 | - | TRBV7-9 | CASSLAGEGYQPQHF | TGTGCCAGCAGCTTGGCAGGGGAGGGGTATCAGCCCCAGCATTTT
- | TRBJ2-3 | - | TRBV5-4 | CASSLPTAHRDTQYF | TGTGCCAGCAGCTTACCTACGGCACACAGAGATACGCAGTATTTT
few | TRBJ2-3 | - | TRBV7-9 | CASSPDGLLTDTQYF | TGTGCCAGCAGCCCAGACGGTCTCCTCACAGATACGCAGTATTTT
few | TRBJ2-7 | - | TRBV6-1 | CASSNQYEQYF | TGTGCCAGCAGCAACCAGTACGAGCAGTACTTC
- | TRBJ2-7 | - | TRBV29-1 | CSVARAGSRSYEQYF | TGCAGCGTTGCCCGCGCCGGAAGCAGATCCTACGAGCAGTACTTC
- | TRBJ1-4 | - | TRBV30 | CAWRPGAGEKLFF | TGTGCCTGGAGACCGGGGGCGGGTGAAAAACTGTTTTTT
many | TRBJ2-7 | TRBD2 | TRBV29-1 | CSAIVRREGYEQYF | TGCAGCGCCATCGTCCGTCGGGAGGGCTACGAGCAGTACTTC
- | TRBJ2-1 | TRBD2 | TRBV9 | CASSVESGRAYNEQFF | TGTGCCAGCAGCGTGGAGAGCGGGAGGGCCTACAATGAGCAGTTCTTC
many | TRBJ2-3 | TRBD1 | TRBV12-5 | CASGKGQTDGDTQYF | TGTGCTAGTGGCAAGGGACAGACGGATGGAGATACGCAGTATTTT
- | TRBJ2-7 | - | TRBV4-1 | CASSRGTVSSYEQYF | TGCGCCAGCAGCCGAGGGACGGTGAGCTCCTACGAGCAGTACTTC
- | TRBJ1-1 | - | TRBV7-2 | CASSPAWGTEAFF | TGTGCCAGCAGCCCCGCATGGGGCACTGAAGCTTTCTTT
few | TRBJ2-3 | TRBD2 | TRBV4-2 | CASSQQLAASTDTQYF | TGTGCCAGCAGCCAGCAACTAGCGGCTAGCACAGATACGCAGTATTTT
- | TRBJ1-5 | - | TRBV29-1 | CSAQAGSGQPQHF | TGCAGCGCCCAGGCAGGGTCGGGTCAGCCCCAGCATTTT
- | TRBJ2-3 | TRBD1 | TRBV15 | CATSDPGQGFADTQYF | TGTGCCACCAGCGACCCGGGACAGGGGTTCGCAGATACGCAGTATTTT
few | TRBJ2-1 | - | TRBV7-2 | CASSSDLYNEQFF | TGTGCCAGCAGCTCGGACTTATACAATGAGCAGTTCTTC
- | TRBJ2-7 | - | TRBV5-1 | CASSPQGSGYEQYF | TGCGCCAGCAGCCCCCAGGGTTCGGGCTACGAGCAGTACTTC
many | TRBJ1-1 | - | TRBV30 | CAWGGELNTEAFF | TGTGCCTGGGGCGGGGAATTGAACACTGAAGCTTTCTTT
- | TRBJ1-5 | - | TRBV27 | CASSLTGNQPQHF | TGTGCCAGCAGTTTGACAGGCAATCAGCCCCAGCATTTT
few | TRBJ2-1 | - | TRBV6-5 | CASSYSTSPQNNEQFF | TGTGCCAGCAGTTACTCGACAAGTCCGCAGAACAATGAGCAGTTCTTC
- | TRBJ2-7 | - | TRBV30 | CAWSYDEQYF | TGTGCCTGGAGTTACGACGAGCAGTACTTC
few | TRBJ2-7 | - | TRBV21-1 | CASSKGALRQYF | TGTGCCAGCAGCAAAGGGGCATTGAGGCAGTACTTC
few | TRBJ2-1 | TRBD2 | TRBV2 | CASSEGTSPYEQFF | TGTGCCAGCAGTGAAGGGACTAGCCCATATGAGCAGTTCTTC
- | TRBJ2-1 | - | TRBV7-6 | CASSLVQYNEQFF | TGTGCCAGCAGCTTAGTACAGTACAATGAGCAGTTCTTC
once | TRBJ1-4 | TRBD1 | TRBV7-3 | CASSYDPRDRGVEKLFF | TGTGCCAGCAGCTACGATCCCCGGGACAGGGGAGTAGAAAAACTGTTTTTT
- | TRBJ2-2 | TRBD1 | TRBV5-6 | CASSLIRDRVFTGELFF | TGTGCCAGCAGCTTGATTCGGGACAGGGTTTTCACCGGGGAGCTGTTTTTT
many | TRBJ2-1 | TRBD1 | TRBV7-3 | CASSFDRGTYNEQFF | TGTGCCAGCAGCTTTGACAGGGGTACCTACAATGAGCAGTTCTTC
- | TRBJ2-1 | - | TRBV11-2 | CASSPDRGSYNEQFF | TGTGCCAGCAGCCCCGATAGGGGCTCCTACAATGAGCAGTTCTTC
medium-sized | TRBJ2-3 | - | TRBV7-2 | CASSLYWGTGDTQYF | TGTGCCAGCAGCTTATACTGGGGTACGGGAGATACGCAGTATTTT
- | TRBJ2-1 | - | TRBV30 | CAWSGGLRYNEQFF | TGTGCCTGGAGTGGGGGACTCCGCTACAATGAGCAGTTCTTC
- | TRBJ2-2 | TRBD1 | TRBV6-5 | CASFQGAGGELFF | TGTGCCAGCTTTCAGGGGGCGGGCGGGGAGCTGTTTTTT
- | TRBJ2-1 | - | TRBV29-1 | CSGESGGGIYNEQFF | TGCAGCGGTGAATCGGGCGGGGGCATCTACAATGAGCAGTTCTTC
- | TRBJ2-1 | - | TRBV10-3 | CAISESRGSSYNEQFF | TGTGCCATCAGTGAGAGTCGTGGGAGCTCCTACAATGAGCAGTTCTTC
- | TRBJ2-2 | TRBD2 | TRBV11-2 | CASSPQRGNTGELFF | TGTGCCAGCTCCCCCCAGCGGGGTAACACCGGGGAGCTGTTTTTT
- | TRBJ1-2 | - | TRBV5-1 | CASSSDLAADYTF | TGCGCCAGCAGCTCGGATTTGGCGGCCGACTACACCTTC
few | TRBJ2-7 | TRBD1 | TRBV30 | CAWTRTGGAYEQYF | TGTGCCTGGACCCGGACAGGGGGAGCCTACGAGCAGTACTTC
few | TRBJ2-1 | - | TRBV7-2 | CASTRESLEQFF | TGTGCCAGCACCCGGGAATCGCTTGAGCAGTTCTTC
many | TRBJ2-3 | TRBD2 | TRBV7-2 | CASSFLAGVPDTQYF | TGTGCCAGCAGCTTTCTAGCGGGAGTGCCAGATACGCAGTATTTT